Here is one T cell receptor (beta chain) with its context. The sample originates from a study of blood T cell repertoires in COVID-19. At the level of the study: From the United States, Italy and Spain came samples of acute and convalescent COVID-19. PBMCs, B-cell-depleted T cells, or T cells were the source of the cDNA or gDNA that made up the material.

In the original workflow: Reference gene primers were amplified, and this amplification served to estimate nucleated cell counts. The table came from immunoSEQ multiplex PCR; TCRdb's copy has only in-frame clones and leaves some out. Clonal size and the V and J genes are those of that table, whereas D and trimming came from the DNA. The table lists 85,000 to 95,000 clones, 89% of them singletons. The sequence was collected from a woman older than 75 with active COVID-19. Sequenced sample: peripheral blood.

The CDR3 bases are TGCGCCAGCAGCTTAGAGATACTCTCTGGGGCCAACGTCCTGACTTTC. Translation: CASSLEILSGANVLTF. The chain couples TRBV5-1 to TRBJ2-6; D remains unclear. Germline CDR1 and CDR2: SGHRS and YFSETQ. V lost 2 bases and J lost 0, with 9 bases in between. This CDR3 has 16 residues.